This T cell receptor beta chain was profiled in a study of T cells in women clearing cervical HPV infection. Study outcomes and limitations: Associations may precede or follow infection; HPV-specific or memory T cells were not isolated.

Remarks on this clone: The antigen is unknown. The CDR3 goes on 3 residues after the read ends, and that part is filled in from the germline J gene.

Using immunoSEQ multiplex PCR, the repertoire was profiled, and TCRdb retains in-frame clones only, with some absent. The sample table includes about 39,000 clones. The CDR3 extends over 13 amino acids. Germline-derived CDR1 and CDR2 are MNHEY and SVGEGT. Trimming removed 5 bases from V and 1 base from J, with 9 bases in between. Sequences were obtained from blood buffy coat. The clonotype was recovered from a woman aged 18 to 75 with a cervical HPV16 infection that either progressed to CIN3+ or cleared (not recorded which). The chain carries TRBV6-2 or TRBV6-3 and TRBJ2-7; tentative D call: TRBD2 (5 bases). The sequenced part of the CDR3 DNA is TGTGCCAGCAGTAGGACTGCATCCTACGAG. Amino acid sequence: CASSRTASYE. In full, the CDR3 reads CASSRTASYEQYF.